This entry lists 29 T cell receptor beta chains sequenced from one sample in a study of cytomegalovirus exposure and HLA in healthy donors. A multiplex PCR was run with 60 Vbeta primers and 13 Jbeta primers. Assay used: immunoSEQ multiplex PCR; TCRdb lists only in-frame clones, some missing. Seen in this sample are about 72,000 clones; the ten most common clones hold roughly 2.7%. Specimen: PBMCs. The source of these receptors is a man aged 35 to 55 in good health and CMV-seronegative.

The genes are TRBV11-2 and TRBJ1-1; 7 bases align to TRBD1. CDR1 is SGHAT and CDR2 is FQNNGV in the germline V gene. The CDR3 consists of 14 residues. V lost 5 bases to trimming and J lost 1 base; unmatched junction nucleotides: 4. This CDR3 reads CASSARTGNTEAFF. The CDR3 DNA reads as TGTGCCAGCAGCGCCCGGACAGGGAACACTGAAGCTTTCTTT.

V gene TRBV6-5 combines with J gene TRBJ2-7, with 10 positions matching TRBD1. The germline gives CDR1 MNHEY, CDR2 SVGAGI. J lost 3 bases, V lost 5 bases, and 4 bases had no gene match. CDR3 length: 14 amino acids. As DNA, the CDR3 is TGTGCCAGCAGTCCAAGGACAGGGGGCTACGAGCAGTACTTC. Translated: CASSPRTGGYEQYF.

The rearrangement links TRBV2 to TRBJ2-1, with D perhaps TRBD1 (6 bases). This CDR3 is built from 12 residues. V lost 5 bases to trimming and J lost 8 bases, with 10 bases between them. Germline CDR1 and CDR2: SNHLY and FYNNEI. CDR3 residues: CASSSTGHEQFF. In nucleotides, the CDR3 is TGTGCCAGCAGTTCCACAGGGCATGAGCAGTTCTTC.

This rearrangement joins TRBV6-5 to TRBJ2-2; 11 nucleotides agree with TRBD1. V gave up 5 bases and J gave up 5 bases; unmatched junction bases: 4. Germline V gene sequence: CDR1 MNHEY, CDR2 SVGAGI. This CDR3 spans 15 amino acids. DNA of the CDR3: TGTGCCAGCAGTCGGACAGGGGGCAGTACCGGGGAGCTGTTTTTT. Translated, it gives CASSRTGGSTGELFF.

V gene TRBV5-1 combines with J gene TRBJ2-5; 7 bases align to TRBD2. Trimming removed 1 base from V and 3 bases from J; junction bases left unmatched: 9. The CDR3 consists of 16 residues. CDR1 and CDR2 (germline): SGHRS, YFSETQ. The CDR3 region is CASSLLGGTVEETQYF. CDR3 DNA sequence: TGCGCCAGCAGCTTGCTGGGGGGGACGGTGGAAGAGACCCAGTACTTC.

The chain recombines TRBV13 with TRBJ2-3; 10 nucleotides agree with TRBD2. Germline V gives CDR1 PRHDT, CDR2 FYEKMQ (reference sequence). The CDR3 contains 14 residues. The V and J ends lost 1 base and 5 bases, in that order; junction bases with no gene match: 0. CDR3 residues: CASSLVAGGDTQYF. The CDR3, as DNA: TGTGCCAGCAGCTTAGTAGCGGGGGGAGATACGCAGTATTTT.

The chain is built from TRBV6-1 and TRBJ2-7; 10 bases match TRBD1. CDR3 length: 15 amino acids. V was pared by 4 bases and J by 4 bases, with 7 bases of the junction left unmatched. Germline loops: CDR1 MNHNS, CDR2 SASEGT. The CDR3 reads CASSVRDRGSYEQYF. CDR3 in DNA: TGTGCCAGCAGTGTCCGGGACAGGGGAAGTTACGAGCAGTACTTC.

This rearrangement joins TRBV7-3 to TRBJ2-2; the D gene is possibly TRBD1 (5 bases). Trimming shortened V by 5 bases and J by 8 bases, and 12 bases separated the two germline ends. The CDR3 spans 13 residues. Germline V gene sequence: CDR1 SGHTA, CDR2 FQGTGA. The CDR3 coding sequence is TGTGCCAGCAGCCCCCAGGGTTCGGGGGAGCTGTTTTTT. This translates into CASSPQGSGELFF.

The chain combines TRBV5-1 with TRBJ2-5, with D maybe TRBD1 (5 bases). Germline-derived CDR1 and CDR2 are SGHRS and YFSETQ. There are 15 residues in the CDR3. Deletions cut 0 bases from V and 3 bases from J, with 12 bases between. The DNA for the CDR3 is TGCGCCAGCAGCTTGGTGGGAAGCAGGGAAGAGACCCAGTACTTC. It is translated as CASSLVGSREETQYF.

Note on this clone: One end of the junction varies from germline; a read error may be responsible. This rearrangement joins TRBV7-7 to TRBJ2-5, with D possibly being TRBD2 (6 bases). Per the germline V gene, CDR1 is SSHAT and CDR2 is FNYEAQ (reference sequence). CDR3 length: 14 residues. CDR3: CASSPVGGGETQYF. The CDR3 bases are TGTGCTAGCAGCCCTGTGGGGGGTGGAGAGACCCAGTACTTC. Looking up the rest from reference TRBV7-7 and TRBJ2-5 gives the full variable domain: GAGVSQSPRYKVTKRGQDVTLRCDPISSHATLYWYQQALGQGPEFLTYFNYEAQPDKSGLPSDRFSAERPEGSISTLTIQRTEQRDSAMYRCASSPVGGGETQYFGPGTRLLVL.

The chain employs TRBV28 and TRBJ1-2; TRBD1 matches at 11 bases. Germline CDR1 reads MDHEN; CDR2 reads SYDVKM. V lost 10 bases, J lost 5 bases, and 9 bases stayed unmatched. The CDR3 consists of 14 residues. The CDR3 loop is CANYLRDRGYGYTF. As DNA, the CDR3 is TGTGCCAACTACCTCCGGGACAGGGGGTATGGCTACACCTTC.

The chain joins TRBV7-9 to TRBJ2-1, with TRBD2 matching over 8 bases. J lost 4 bases, V lost 8 bases, and 16 bases had no gene match. Germline V lookup: CDR1 SEHNR, CDR2 FQNEAQ (reference sequence). The CDR3 is 17 residues long. CDR3 loop: CASGGLDFSGVYNEQFF. CDR3 sequence (DNA): TGTGCCAGCGGAGGTTTGGACTTTAGCGGGGTGTACAATGAGCAGTTCTTC. The full variable domain, its missing parts supplied by reference TRBV7-9 and TRBJ2-1, is DTGVSQNPRHKITKRGQNVTFRCDPISEHNRLYWYRQTLGQGPEFLTYFQNEAQLEKSRLLSDRFSAERPKGSFSTLEIQRTEQGDSAMYLCASGGLDFSGVYNEQFFGPGTRLTVL.

V usage is TRBV18 and J usage is TRBJ1-4, with D tentatively TRBD1 (6 bases). V was cut by 0 bases and J by 8 bases, with 13 bases left in between. CDR1 is KGHSH, CDR2 LQKENI, per germline. The CDR3 spans 15 residues. In nucleotides, the CDR3 is TGTGCCAGCTCACCACCGCTCCAGGGGCCGGAAAAACTGTTTTTT. Amino acid sequence: CASSPPLQGPEKLFF.

The J gene is TRBJ1-1, the V gene TRBV6-1; D unclear. Germline V CDR1 and CDR2: MNHNS, SASEGT. The V end lost 6 bases, the J end lost 4 bases, and 15 bases lay between the germline ends. This CDR3 contains 14 residues. This CDR3 reads CASSAGPLGTEAFF. CDR3 bases: TGTGCCAGCAGCGCGGGCCCCTTGGGCACTGAAGCTTTCTTT.

V gene TRBV11-2 combines with J gene TRBJ1-1, with a weak D call TRBD1 (5 bases). V shed 1 base and J shed 0 bases, with 12 bases lying between them. CDR1 is SGHAT and CDR2 is FQNNGV in the germline V gene. This CDR3 has 16 amino acids. Here the CDR3 reads CASSLAAGPMNTEAFF. In nucleotides, the CDR3 is TGTGCCAGCAGCTTAGCCGCAGGGCCCATGAACACTGAAGCTTTCTTT.

The J gene is TRBJ1-2, the V gene TRBV18; tentatively, D is TRBD1 (5 bases). The CDR3 length is 13 residues. CDR1 is KGHSH, CDR2 LQKENI, per germline. Trimming pared 5 bases from V and 6 bases from J, leaving 13 bases between. The CDR3: CASSSIIQDGYTF. The CDR3 nucleotides are TGTGCCAGCTCATCAATAATACAGGATGGCTACACCTTC.

The genes are TRBV5-1 and TRBJ2-7, with TRBD1 as a possible D gene (6 bases). Germline V gene data show CDR1 as SGHRS and CDR2 as YFSETQ. The CDR3 contains 16 residues. The germline V and J ends were trimmed by 0 bases and 2 bases, with 15 bases remaining between them. CDR3 sequence reads: CASSLGTMGAPYEQYF. CDR3 sequence (DNA): TGCGCCAGCAGCTTGGGAACAATGGGGGCCCCCTACGAGCAGTACTTC. Using reference TRBV5-1 and TRBJ2-7 for the parts outside the CDR3, the full variable domain is KAGVTQTPRYLIKTRGQQVTLSCSPISGHRSVSWYQQTPGQGLQFLFEYFSETQRNKGNFPGRFSGRQFSNSRSEMNVSTLELGDSALYLCASSLGTMGAPYEQYFGPGTRLTVT.

The genes are TRBV18 and TRBJ2-5; maybe TRBD2 (6 bases). The CDR3 has 13 amino acids. V gave up 3 bases and J gave up 5 bases, with 10 bases separating them. Germline assignment: CDR1 KGHSH and CDR2 LQKENI. The CDR3 loop is CASSPSGEETQYF. Written as DNA, the CDR3 is TGTGCCAGCTCACCGTCGGGAGAGGAGACCCAGTACTTC.

The rearrangement joins TRBV2 to TRBJ1-4, with 10 positions matching TRBD1. Germline lookup yields CDR1 SNHLY and CDR2 FYNNEI. V dropped 7 bases and J dropped 0; count of bases not matched to a gene: 2. The CDR3 runs to 15 residues. The CDR3: CASTGTGATNEKLFF. The CDR3, as DNA: TGTGCCAGCACCGGGACAGGGGCAACTAATGAAAAACTGTTTTTT.

The chain couples TRBV2 to TRBJ2-4; D is perhaps TRBD1 (7 bases). The V gene lost 4 bases and the J gene lost 1 base, with 14 bases spanning the gap. Per germline, CDR1 SNHLY and CDR2 FYNNEI. The CDR3 loop spans 16 amino acids. CDR3 DNA sequence: TGTGCCAGCAGTGTCAGGGGGGTAAAGGCCAAAAACATTCAGTACTTC. Amino acid sequence: CASSVRGVKAKNIQYF.

Note on this clone: Other DNA sequences in the sample encode the same CDR3. The CDR3 protein is CASSFSGTGNTEAFF. As DNA, the CDR3 is TGCGCCAGCAGCTTTTCCGGGACAGGGAACACTGAAGCTTTCTTT. The genes are TRBV5-1 and TRBJ1-1; 8 bases are shared with TRBD1. Germline V gene data show CDR1 as SGHRS and CDR2 as YFSETQ. This CDR3 is 15 amino acids long. V was clipped by 2 bases and J by 1 base; unmatched bases: 4.

The gene calls are TRBV28 and TRBJ1-6, with D unclear. This CDR3 has 16 amino acids. V lost 2 bases to trimming and J lost 9 bases, with 17 bases between them. Germline loops: CDR1 MDHEN, CDR2 SYDVKM. The CDR3 DNA reads as TGTGCCAGCAGTTTAACGGGGTCCCCGGTAGGTTCACCCCTCCACTTT. The encoded protein is CASSLTGSPVGSPLHF.

CDR3 DNA sequence: TGTGCCAGCAGTGTATCAGACAGGGTGAATCAGCCCCAGCATTTT. Protein: CASSVSDRVNQPQHF. This sequence joins TRBV2 and TRBJ1-5, with 7 bases identical to TRBD1. The ends lost 4 bases at V and 4 bases at J; junction bases unmatched: 7. This CDR3 is 15 amino acids long. Germline V gives CDR1 SNHLY, CDR2 FYNNEI.

This sequence joins TRBV9 and TRBJ2-5; 10 bases agree with TRBD1. Germline V gives CDR1 SGDLS, CDR2 YYNGEE. The length of the CDR3 is 16 residues. V trimming: 4 bases; J trimming: 3 bases; junction bases outside the gene matches: 9. Here the CDR3 reads CASSLPKTGGEETQYF. The CDR3, as DNA: TGTGCCAGCAGCCTCCCCAAGACAGGGGGCGAAGAGACCCAGTACTTC.

The chain couples TRBV30 to TRBJ1-4; no clear D. The V gene's germline CDR1 is GTSNPN and CDR2 SVGIG (reference sequence). Trimming left V 0 bases short and J 8 bases short, with 10 bases between. This CDR3 is built from 13 residues. The CDR3 reads CAWSVMTQEKLFF. Written as DNA, the CDR3 is TGTGCCTGGAGTGTAATGACACAGGAAAAACTGTTTTTT.

The rearrangement uses TRBV27 and TRBJ2-3; TRBD2 aligns across 8 bases. The ends lost 2 bases at V and 2 bases at J; junction bases unmatched: 9. Germline V gene sequence: CDR1 MNHEY, CDR2 SMNVEV (reference sequence). CDR3 length equals 17 residues. The CDR3 loop is CASSLARGDFNTDTQYF. The CDR3, as DNA: TGTGCCAGCAGTTTAGCGCGGGGGGACTTTAACACAGATACGCAGTATTTT.

This chain joins TRBV30 and TRBJ1-1; TRBD1 might be the D (5 bases). Germline V gene sequence: CDR1 GTSNPN, CDR2 SVGIG (reference sequence). The CDR3 runs 14 residues. Trimming removed 3 bases at V and 3 bases at J, with 14 bases between. The CDR3 protein is CAWRALRGDTEAFF. CDR3 in DNA: TGTGCCTGGAGGGCCCTTCGGGGGGACACTGAAGCTTTCTTT.

The chain recombines TRBV2 with TRBJ1-4; D is possibly TRBD1 (6 bases). The CDR3 has 15 amino acids. The V end was cut by 7 bases, the J end by 2 bases, with 14 bases between. Germline V gives CDR1 SNHLY, CDR2 FYNNEI. This CDR3 reads CASKGGEMTNEKLFF. The CDR3, as DNA: TGTGCCAGCAAAGGGGGGGAAATGACTAATGAAAAACTGTTTTTT.

This sequence joins TRBV7-8 and TRBJ1-5, with 7 bases identical to TRBD1. V lost 5 bases to trimming and J lost 0 bases; unmatched junction nucleotides: 10. The CDR3 totals 17 residues. Germline CDR1 is SGHVS and CDR2 is FQNEAQ. Written as DNA, the CDR3 is TGTGCCAGCAGCGTAAGGACAGGAGCATATAGCAATCAGCCCCAGCATTTT. It is translated as CASSVRTGAYSNQPQHF.